This TCR beta chain was observed in a study of T cells in Graves' hyperthyroidism and ophthalmopathy. Newly diagnosed hyperthyroidism, duration under 2 months, in patients aged 18 to 65. The V and J ends lost 0 bases and 1 base, in that order; junction bases with no gene match: 14. This CDR3 is 21 amino acids long. Germline V CDR1 and CDR2: MNHEY, SVGAGI. Amplified regions were TCR beta CDR3 sequences from RNA transcripts. The HTBI set primed first-round TCR CDR3 RT-PCR. TCRdb itself ran the multiplex PCR reads through MiXCR, one entry per CDR3 protein. The table has under 550,000 distinct CDR3 sequences, 12% to 15% seen once. This clonotype was picked up a small number of times.

This chain connects TRBV6-5 to TRBJ2-6, with 8 positions matching TRBD2. The receptor was isolated from a woman aged 18-35 years with Graves' hyperthyroidism. The sample was blood. The CDR3 here is CASSYSTRLALLTSGANVLTF. CDR3 nucleotides: TGTGCCAGCAGTTACTCGACTCGACTAGCGCTCCTGACTTCTGGGGCCAACGTCCTGACTTTC.